This TCR beta chain was captured by sequencing in a study of shared clonotypes between healthy human individuals. Study-wide background: Each donor's CD8 memory used one plate, CD8 naive two, each CD4 subset three. Whole-study results and caveats: Exclusively blood specimens were collected; tissue repertoires likely differ. Clonotype sharing across donors was expected to vary with sequencing depth. Shared clonotypes: approximately 5.3% naive CD4, around 3.7% naive CD8, less than 2.5% memory CD4, approximately 0.37% memory CD8.

Turning to this clone: No antigen is known for it.

The germline gives CDR1 SGDLS, CDR2 YYNGEE. The CDR3 runs to 16 residues. V shed 5 bases and J 4 bases; nucleotides not matched to a gene: 10. Using immunoSEQ multiplex PCR, the repertoire was profiled, and TCRdb retains in-frame clones only, with some absent. The table shows about 1,500,000 clones, with approximately 96% occurring only once. This TCR derives from a man aged 25 to 40 in good health. Sequencing was done on a sample of naive CD4+ T cells sorted from blood. Noted subset: CD45RA+ positively selected. V usage is TRBV9 and J usage is TRBJ2-2, with TRBD2 identical over 8 bases. CDR3 amino acids: CASRGMSGSTTGELFF. Here the CDR3 DNA reads TGTGCCAGCAGGGGGATGAGCGGGAGTACCACCGGGGAGCTGTTTTTT.